These 7 T cell receptor beta chains were sequenced from one sample in a study of response to subunit inactivated influenza vaccine. TCRdb used MiXCR to reprocess the RT-PCR reads, holding one entry per CDR3 protein. The profile shows around 580,000 distinct CDR3 sequences, around 15% of them singletons. Sample: PBMCs from blood, taken about 11 days after vaccination. The source is a man in his fifties or sixties who received an inactivated influenza vaccine.

About this clonotype: The junction shows a germline mismatch at one end, possibly a read error. The chain is built from TRBV7-9 and TRBJ2-7; D remains unclear. The CDR3 loop spans 13 amino acids. Germline assignment: CDR1 SEHNR and CDR2 FQNEAQ (reference sequence). CDR3 in DNA: TGTGCCAGCAGCACTATCCACTCCGACGAGCAGTACTTC. Translated: CASSTIHSDEQYF.

The rearrangement links TRBV27 to TRBJ2-3; 10 bases are a match to TRBD1. Germline V gives CDR1 MNHEY, CDR2 SMNVEV (reference sequence). CDR3 length: 16 residues. J was trimmed by 1 base and V by 7 bases; bases with no gene match: 8. CDR3 sequence: CASTVWGTGGTDTQYF. The CDR3 DNA follows: TGTGCCAGCACCGTTTGGGGGACAGGGGGCACAGATACGCAGTATTTT.

This clonotype was recorded at least ten times. The V call is TRBV5-5, the J call TRBJ2-7, with 9 bases identical to TRBD1. CDR3 length equals 15 residues. J lost 5 bases, V lost 1 base, and 7 bases had no gene match. Germline V gene sequence: CDR1 SGHKS, CDR2 YYEKEE (reference sequence). The CDR3 is CASSLMGQGFHEQYF. The CDR3 DNA reads TGTGCCAGCAGCTTGATGGGACAGGGCTTCCACGAGCAGTACTTC.

This clonotype was picked up a small number of times. The chain is built from TRBV20-1 and TRBJ2-7, with TRBD2 as a possible D gene (6 bases). From germline, CDR1 is DFQATT and CDR2 SNEGSKA (reference sequence). Trimming removed 0 bases at V and 4 bases at J, with 19 bases between. CDR3 size: 16 residues. CDR3 DNA: TGCAGTGCTAGAGATTCGTTCCGGGGGTTTACGTACGAGCAGTACTTC. Protein product: CSARDSFRGFTYEQYF.

The chain joins TRBV4-2 to TRBJ1-2; a possible D gene is TRBD1 (5 bases). The CDR3 consists of 14 residues. Germline values: CDR1 LGHNA, CDR2 YNFKEQ. V dropped 0 bases and J dropped 7 bases, with 12 bases sitting between them. CDR3 DNA sequence: TGTGCCAGCAGCCAAGATTGGGGCTTTAGTGGCTACACCTTC. This sequence encodes CASSQDWGFSGYTF.

This clonotype was found a few times. This rearrangement joins TRBV12-3 or TRBV12-4 to TRBJ2-5, with D hard to call. V shed 5 bases and J shed 5 bases, with 12 bases lying between them. The CDR3 has 13 residues. The CDR3: CASSPLSRETQYF. CDR3 sequence (DNA): TGTGCCAGCAGTCCCTTGAGTCGGGAGACCCAGTACTTC.

This chain uses TRBV7-2 with TRBJ2-1, with 8 bases lining up with TRBD2. V shed 1 base and J 5 bases; nucleotides not matched to a gene: 7. Germline V gives CDR1 SGHTA, CDR2 FQGNSA. CDR3 length: 16 residues. The CDR3 DNA follows: TGTGCCAGCAGCTTAGACGCGGGGGGCGGCCACAATGAGCAGTTCTTC. Its protein product is CASSLDAGGGHNEQFF.